The TCR beta chain under discussion was sequenced for a study of T cells expressing NK-cell markers (dated by TCRdb to about 2020). About the investigation overall: TCR beta-chain repertoires were profiled in sorted CD3+CD56+NKG2C+, CD3+CD56+NKG2C- and CD3+CD56-NKG2C+ T-cell subsets from about 8 donors. Of the eight sequenced donors, seven were found to be HCMV-seropositive and one was found to be HCMV-seronegative. Randomly selected healthy volunteers, three men and five women, were used as the eight sequenced donors. The libraries were sequenced on Illumina HiSeq 2000/2500, MiSeq or NextSeq, producing 2 x 150 bp reads. Study-wide findings and limitations: In a handful of donors, the dominant CD3+CD56+NKG2C+ clonotypes were among the top 10 CD8+ clonotypes and accounted for about 1.0-7.5% of CD8+ T cells. Those dominant clonotypes were again the most abundant among CD3+CD56-NKG2C+ cells in a handful of donors, at about 28.3-60.1%. Whether the expanded NKG2C-expressing T cell clones were specific for HCMV antigens remained unclear.

For sequencing, an Illumina HiSeq 2000 was employed. TCR beta cDNA libraries were prepared using 5'RACE template switching, which introduced a universal primer site and unique molecular identifiers. cDNA synthesis was primed from the TCR beta constant segment, followed by two successive PCR amplification steps. As for the authors' bioinformatics: MIGEC was used to demultiplex reads and group reads by UMI, and MiTCR was used to assemble and quantify clonotypes. To exclude erroneous sequences, any TCR cDNA sequence not supported by at least two reads was discarded. The tcR package was used for downstream repertoire analysis, with clonotypes matched between fractions based on CDR3 nucleotide sequence plus V segment. VDJmatch was used to annotate antigen specificity against VDJdb, with one amino acid substitution in CDR3 permitted. The reads were reprocessed in TCRdb, with one entry per CDR3 protein sequence and no accompanying DNA. None of the V and J calls come from the authors' own analysis; TCRdb made them. This sample's listing comprises 450,000 to 600,000 distinct CDR3 sequences. The top ten constitute approximately 3.6% of the sample.

Taken from cysteine to phenylalanine, the CDR3 has 14 residues. No coding sequence is recorded. Taken from the germline V gene, the CDR1 and CDR2 loops are SGHDN and FVKESK. A commercial ELISA kit detecting HCMV-specific IgG in serum was used to determine HCMV serostatus. Ficoll density gradient centrifugation was used to isolate peripheral blood mononuclear cells from blood. Notes on this clonotype: The antigen this receptor binds is unknown.

The source material was blood T cells: a sorted CD56 or NKG2C T cell subset, CD4+ or CD8+ T cells, or bulk PBMC T cells (not recorded which). The TCR sequence derives from a man younger than 30 in good health. Donor details come from another sample of the same person, matched by shared clones. The chain was built from TRBV14 and TRBJ2-5; TCRdb names TRBD2, which stays unverified in the absence of DNA. The encoded CDR3 is CASSPLAVQETQYF.